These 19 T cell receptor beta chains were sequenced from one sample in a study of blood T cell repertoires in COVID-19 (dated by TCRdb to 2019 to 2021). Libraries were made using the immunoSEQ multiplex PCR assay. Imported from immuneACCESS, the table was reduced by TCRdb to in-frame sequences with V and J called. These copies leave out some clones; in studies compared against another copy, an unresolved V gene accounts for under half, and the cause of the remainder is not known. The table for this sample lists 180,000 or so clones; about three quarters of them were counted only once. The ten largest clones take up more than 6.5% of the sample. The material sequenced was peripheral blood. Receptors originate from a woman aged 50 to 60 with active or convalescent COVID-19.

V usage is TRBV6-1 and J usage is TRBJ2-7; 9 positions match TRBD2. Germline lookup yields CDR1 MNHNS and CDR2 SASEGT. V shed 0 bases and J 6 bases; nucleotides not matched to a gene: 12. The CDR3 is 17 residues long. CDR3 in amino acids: CASSEALGSGSISEQYF. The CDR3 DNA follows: TGTGCCAGCAGTGAAGCGCTCGGTAGCGGGAGTATCTCCGAGCAGTACTTC.

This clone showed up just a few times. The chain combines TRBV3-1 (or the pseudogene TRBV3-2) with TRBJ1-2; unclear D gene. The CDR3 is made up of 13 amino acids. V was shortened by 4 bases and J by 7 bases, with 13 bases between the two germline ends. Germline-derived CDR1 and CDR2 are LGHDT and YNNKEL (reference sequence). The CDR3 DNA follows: TGTGCCAGCAGCCGTCCGACTCACATTGGCTACACCTTC. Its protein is CASSRPTHIGYTF.

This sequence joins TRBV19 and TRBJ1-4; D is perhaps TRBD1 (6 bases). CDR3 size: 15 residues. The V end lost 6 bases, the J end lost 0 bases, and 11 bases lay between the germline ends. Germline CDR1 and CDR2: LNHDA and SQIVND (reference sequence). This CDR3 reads CASRKQGPTNEKLFF. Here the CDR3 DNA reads TGTGCCAGTAGGAAACAGGGACCAACTAATGAAAAACTGTTTTTT. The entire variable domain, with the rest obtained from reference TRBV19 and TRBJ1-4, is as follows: DGGITQSPKYLFRKEGQNVTLSCEQNLNHDAMYWYRQDPGQGLRLIYYSQIVNDFQKGDIAEGYSVSREKKESFPLTVTSAQKNPTAFYLCASRKQGPTNEKLFFGSGTQLSVL.

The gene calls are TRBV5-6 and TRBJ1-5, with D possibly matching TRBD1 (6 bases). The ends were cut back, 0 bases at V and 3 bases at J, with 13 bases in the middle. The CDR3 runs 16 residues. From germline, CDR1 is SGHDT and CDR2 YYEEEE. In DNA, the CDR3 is TGTGCCAGCAGCTTGGGAGGCACAGGGTACAATCAGCCCCAGCATTTT. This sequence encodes CASSLGGTGYNQPQHF.

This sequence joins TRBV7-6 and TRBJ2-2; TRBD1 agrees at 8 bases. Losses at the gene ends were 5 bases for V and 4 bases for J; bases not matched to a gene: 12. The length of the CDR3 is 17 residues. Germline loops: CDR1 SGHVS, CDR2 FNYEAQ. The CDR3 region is CASSRTGPRGSTGELFF. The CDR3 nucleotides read TGTGCCAGCAGCCGGACAGGGCCCCGGGGGAGCACCGGGGAGCTGTTTTTT.

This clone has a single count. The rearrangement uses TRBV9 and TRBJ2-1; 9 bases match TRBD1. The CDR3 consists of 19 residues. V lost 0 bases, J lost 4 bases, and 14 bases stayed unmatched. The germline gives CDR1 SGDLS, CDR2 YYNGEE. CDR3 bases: TGTGCCAGCAGCGTAGACCCCTCCGGGACAGGGAGCTTTTACAATGAGCAGTTCTTC. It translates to CASSVDPSGTGSFYNEQFF.

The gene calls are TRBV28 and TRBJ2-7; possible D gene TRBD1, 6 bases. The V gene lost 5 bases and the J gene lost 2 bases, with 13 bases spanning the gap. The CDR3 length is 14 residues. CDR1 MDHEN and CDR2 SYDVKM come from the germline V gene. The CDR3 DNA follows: TGTGCCAGCAGTCCTTCGACAGGCACCTACGAGCAGTACTTC. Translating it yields CASSPSTGTYEQYF.

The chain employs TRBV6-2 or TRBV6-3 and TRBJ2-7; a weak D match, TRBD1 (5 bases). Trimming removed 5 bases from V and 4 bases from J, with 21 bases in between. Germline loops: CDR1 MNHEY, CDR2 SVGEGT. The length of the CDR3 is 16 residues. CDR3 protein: CASSPRSQGYPYEQYF. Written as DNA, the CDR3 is TGTGCCAGCAGTCCCCGGTCTCAGGGATATCCTTACGAGCAGTACTTC.

The CDR3 DNA reads TGTGCCAGCAGCTTCGGCTCCGCACGGGAGGAGACCCAGTACTTC. Encoded protein: CASSFGSAREETQYF. J is TRBJ2-5 and V is TRBV5-6; D possibly corresponds to TRBD2 (6 bases). V was trimmed by 2 bases and J by 5 bases, leaving 16 bases between them. The germline CDR1 and CDR2 sequences are SGHDT and YYEEEE. CDR3 length equals 15 residues.

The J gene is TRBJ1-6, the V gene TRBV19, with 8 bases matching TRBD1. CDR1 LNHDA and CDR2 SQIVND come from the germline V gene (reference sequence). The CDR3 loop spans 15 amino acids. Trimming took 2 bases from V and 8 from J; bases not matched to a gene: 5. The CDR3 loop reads CASSITTGGDSPLHF. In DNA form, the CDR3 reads TGTGCCAGTAGTATAACTACAGGGGGGGATTCACCCCTCCACTTT.

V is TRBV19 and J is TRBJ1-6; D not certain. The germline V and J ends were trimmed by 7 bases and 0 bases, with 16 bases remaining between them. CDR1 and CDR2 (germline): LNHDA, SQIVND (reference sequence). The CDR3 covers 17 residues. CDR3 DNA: TGTGCCAGTACCCCGGCGGCAGTCGACTCCTATAATTCACCCCTCCACTTT. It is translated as CASTPAAVDSYNSPLHF.

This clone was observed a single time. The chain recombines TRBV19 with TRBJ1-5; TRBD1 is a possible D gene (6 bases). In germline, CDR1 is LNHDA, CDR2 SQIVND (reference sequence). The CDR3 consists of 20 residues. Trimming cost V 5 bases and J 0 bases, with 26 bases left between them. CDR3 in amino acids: CASSAHTGGAIGYSNQPQHF. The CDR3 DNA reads TGTGCCAGTAGTGCCCATACGGGGGGGGCTATTGGGTATAGCAATCAGCCCCAGCATTTT.

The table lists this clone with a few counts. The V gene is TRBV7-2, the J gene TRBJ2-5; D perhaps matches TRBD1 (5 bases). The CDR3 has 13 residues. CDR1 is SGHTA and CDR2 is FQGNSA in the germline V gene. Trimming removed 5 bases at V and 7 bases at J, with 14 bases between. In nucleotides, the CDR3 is TGTGCCAGCAGCACGGGCAGGGATGTGACCCAGTACTTC. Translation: CASSTGRDVTQYF. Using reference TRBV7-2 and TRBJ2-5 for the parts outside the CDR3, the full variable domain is GAGVSQSPSNKVTEKGKDVELRCDPISGHTALYWYRQSLGQGLEFLIYFQGNSAPDKSGLPSDRFSAERTGGSVSTLTIQRTQQEDSAVYLCASSTGRDVTQYFGPGTRLLVL.

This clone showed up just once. CDR3: CASSLVGQNTEAFF. DNA for the CDR3: TGTGCCAGCAGCTTGGTTGGGCAGAACACTGAAGCTTTCTTT. This chain links TRBV7-9 with TRBJ1-1, with D uncertain. The V end was cut by 3 bases, the J end by 1 base, with 9 bases between. The germline V gene encodes CDR1 SEHNR and CDR2 FQNEAQ (reference sequence). There are 14 residues in the CDR3.

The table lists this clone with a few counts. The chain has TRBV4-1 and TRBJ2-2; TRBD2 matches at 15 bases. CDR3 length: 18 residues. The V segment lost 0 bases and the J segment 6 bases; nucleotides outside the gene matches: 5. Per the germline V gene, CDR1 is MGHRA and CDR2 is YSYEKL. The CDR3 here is CASSQEGLAGGLAGELFF. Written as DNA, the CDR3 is TGCGCCAGCAGCCAAGAGGGACTAGCGGGGGGATTGGCCGGGGAGCTGTTTTTT.

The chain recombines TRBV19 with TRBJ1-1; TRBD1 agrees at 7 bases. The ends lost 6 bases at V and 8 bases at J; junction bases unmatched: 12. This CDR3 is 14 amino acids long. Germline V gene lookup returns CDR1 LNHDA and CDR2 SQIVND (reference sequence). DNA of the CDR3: TGTGCCAGTAGGGAACCGGGACAGCTAAAGGAAGCTTTCTTT. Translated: CASREPGQLKEAFF.

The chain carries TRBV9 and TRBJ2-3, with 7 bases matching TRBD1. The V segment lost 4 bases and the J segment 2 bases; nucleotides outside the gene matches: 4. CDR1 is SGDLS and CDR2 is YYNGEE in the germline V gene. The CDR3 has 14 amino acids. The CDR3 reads CASSNGQATDTQYF. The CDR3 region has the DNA TGTGCCAGCAGCAACGGACAGGCCACAGATACGCAGTATTTT.

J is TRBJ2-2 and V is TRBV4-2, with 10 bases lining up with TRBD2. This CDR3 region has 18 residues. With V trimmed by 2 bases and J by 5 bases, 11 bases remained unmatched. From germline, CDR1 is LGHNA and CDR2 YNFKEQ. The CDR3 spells CASSQRGRNSGRTGELFF. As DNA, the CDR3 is TGTGCCAGCAGCCAAAGAGGGCGAAATAGCGGGAGGACCGGGGAGCTGTTTTTT.

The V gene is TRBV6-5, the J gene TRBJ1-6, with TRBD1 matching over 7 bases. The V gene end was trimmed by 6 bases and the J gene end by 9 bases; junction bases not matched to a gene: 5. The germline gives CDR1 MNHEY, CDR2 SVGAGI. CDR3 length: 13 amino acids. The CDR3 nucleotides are TGTGCCAGCAGGCGGACAGGCGGTTCACCCCTCCACTTT. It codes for CASRRTGGSPLHF.